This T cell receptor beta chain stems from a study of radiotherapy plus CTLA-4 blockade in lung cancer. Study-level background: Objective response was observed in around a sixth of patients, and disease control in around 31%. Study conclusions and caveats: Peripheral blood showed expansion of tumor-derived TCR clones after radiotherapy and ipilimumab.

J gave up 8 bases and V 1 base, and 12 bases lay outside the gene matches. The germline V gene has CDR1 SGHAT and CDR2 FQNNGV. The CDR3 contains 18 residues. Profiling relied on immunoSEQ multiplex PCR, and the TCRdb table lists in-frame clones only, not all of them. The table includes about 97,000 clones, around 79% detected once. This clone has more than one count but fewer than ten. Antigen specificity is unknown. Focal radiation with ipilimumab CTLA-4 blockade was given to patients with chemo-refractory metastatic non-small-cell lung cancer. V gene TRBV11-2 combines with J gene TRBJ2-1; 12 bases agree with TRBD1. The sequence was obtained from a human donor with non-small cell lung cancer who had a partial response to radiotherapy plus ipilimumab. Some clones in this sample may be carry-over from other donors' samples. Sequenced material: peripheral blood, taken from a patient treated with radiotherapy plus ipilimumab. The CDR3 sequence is CASSLGIRPGQGADEQFF. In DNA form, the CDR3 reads TGTGCCAGCAGCTTAGGGATCCGGCCGGGACAGGGGGCCGATGAGCAGTTCTTC.